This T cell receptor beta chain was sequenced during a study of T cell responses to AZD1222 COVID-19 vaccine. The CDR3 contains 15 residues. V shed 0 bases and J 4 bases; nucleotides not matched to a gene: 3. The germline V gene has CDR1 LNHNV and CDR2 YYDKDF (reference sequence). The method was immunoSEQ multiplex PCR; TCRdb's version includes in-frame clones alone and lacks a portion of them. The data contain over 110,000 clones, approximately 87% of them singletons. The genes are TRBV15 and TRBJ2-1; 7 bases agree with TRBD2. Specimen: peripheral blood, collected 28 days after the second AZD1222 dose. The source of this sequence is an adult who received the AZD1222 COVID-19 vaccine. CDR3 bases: TGTGCCACCAGCAGAGACGGGAGGCCTTACAATGAGCAGTTCTTC. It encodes CATSRDGRPYNEQFF.